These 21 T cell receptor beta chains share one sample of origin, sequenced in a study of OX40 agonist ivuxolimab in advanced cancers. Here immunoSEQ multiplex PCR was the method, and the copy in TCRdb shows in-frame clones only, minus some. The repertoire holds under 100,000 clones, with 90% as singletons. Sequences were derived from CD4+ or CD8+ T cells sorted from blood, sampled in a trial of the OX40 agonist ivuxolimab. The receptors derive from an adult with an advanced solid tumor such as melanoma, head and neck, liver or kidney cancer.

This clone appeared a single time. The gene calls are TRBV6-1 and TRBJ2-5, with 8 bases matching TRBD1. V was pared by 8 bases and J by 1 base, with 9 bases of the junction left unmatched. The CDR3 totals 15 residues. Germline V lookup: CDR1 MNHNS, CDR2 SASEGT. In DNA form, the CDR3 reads TGTGCCAGCCAGTTACTCGGACAGGGCCAAGAGACCCAGTACTTC. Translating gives CASQLLGQGQETQYF.

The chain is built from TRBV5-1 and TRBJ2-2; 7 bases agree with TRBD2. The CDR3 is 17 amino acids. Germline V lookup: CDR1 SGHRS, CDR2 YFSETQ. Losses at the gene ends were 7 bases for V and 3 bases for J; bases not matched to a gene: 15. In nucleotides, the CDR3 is TGCGCCAGCGGAGTTCAGACTAGCTTCGTTCACACCGGGGAGCTGTTTTTT. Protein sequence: CASGVQTSFVHTGELFF.

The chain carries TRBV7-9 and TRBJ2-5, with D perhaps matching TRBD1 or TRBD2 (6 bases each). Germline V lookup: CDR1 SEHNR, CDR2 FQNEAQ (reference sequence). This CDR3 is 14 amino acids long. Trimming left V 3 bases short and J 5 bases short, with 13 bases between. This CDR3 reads CASSFGGPNETQYF. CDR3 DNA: TGTGCCAGCAGCTTTGGGGGGCCGAATGAGACCCAGTACTTC.

The DNA of the CDR3 is TGTGCCAGCAGTTACTCTGGGGGACCCAACACCGGGGAGCTGTTTTTT. Encoded protein: CASSYSGGPNTGELFF. V and J are TRBV6-5 and TRBJ2-2; possibly TRBD1 or TRBD2 for D (5 bases each). The V and J ends lost 0 bases and 2 bases respectively, with 10 bases between them. Germline CDR1 MNHEY, CDR2 SVGAGI. This CDR3 region has 16 residues.

The DNA of the CDR3 is TGTGCCAGCAGTTGGACAGGGGTCCCGGACACCGGGGAGCTGTTTTTT. It is translated as CASSWTGVPDTGELFF. The chain links TRBV6-5 to TRBJ2-2, with 9 bases that match TRBD1. J gave up 3 bases and V 4 bases, and 6 bases lay outside the gene matches. CDR1 is MNHEY and CDR2 is SVGAGI in the germline V gene. This CDR3 region has 16 residues.

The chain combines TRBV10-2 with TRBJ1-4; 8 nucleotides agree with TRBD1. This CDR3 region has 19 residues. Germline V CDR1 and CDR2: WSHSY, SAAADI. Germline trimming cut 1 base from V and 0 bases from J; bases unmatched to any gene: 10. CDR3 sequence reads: CASSEFGRGRGATNEKLFF. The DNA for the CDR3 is TGCGCCAGCAGTGAGTTCGGCAGGGGGCGCGGGGCAACTAATGAAAAACTGTTTTTT.

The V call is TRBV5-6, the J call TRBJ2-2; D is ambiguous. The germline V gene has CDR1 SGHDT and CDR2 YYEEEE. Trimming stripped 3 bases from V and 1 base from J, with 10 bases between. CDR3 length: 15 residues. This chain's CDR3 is CASSSQTGNTGELFF. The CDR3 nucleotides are TGTGCCAGCAGCTCACAAACTGGGAACACCGGGGAGCTGTTTTTT.

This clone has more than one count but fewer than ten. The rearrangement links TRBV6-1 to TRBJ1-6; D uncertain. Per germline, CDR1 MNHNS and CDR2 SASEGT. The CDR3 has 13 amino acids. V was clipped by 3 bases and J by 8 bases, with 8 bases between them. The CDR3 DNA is TGTGCCAGCAGTGAGAGGTGGGATTCACCCCTCCACTTT. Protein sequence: CASSERWDSPLHF.

Written as DNA, the CDR3 is TGTGCCTGGAGTGTTGGCACCTCCTACGAGCAGTACTTC. Translation: CAWSVGTSYEQYF. The chain combines TRBV30 with TRBJ2-7; D gene unclear. The V end lost 0 bases, the J end lost 0 bases, and 6 bases lay between the germline ends. CDR3 length: 13 amino acids. Germline CDR1 GTSNPN, CDR2 SVGIG (reference sequence). The complete variable domain, with remaining parts taken from reference TRBV30 and TRBJ2-7, reads SQTIHQWPATLVQPVGSPLSLECTVEGTSNPNLYWYRQAAGRGLQLLFYSVGIGQISSEVPQNLSASRPQDRQFILSSKKLLLSDSGFYLCAWSVGTSYEQYFGPGTRLTVT.

The CDR3, as DNA: TGTGCCAGCAGCTCGACAGGTCCCAATTCACCCCTCCACTTT. It is translated as CASSSTGPNSPLHF. The rearrangement joins TRBV7-9 to TRBJ1-6; D is perhaps TRBD1 (6 bases). The CDR3 extends over 14 amino acids. Germline V lookup: CDR1 SEHNR, CDR2 FQNEAQ (reference sequence). V dropped 4 bases and J dropped 7 bases, with 11 bases sitting between them. The complete variable domain, with remaining parts taken from reference TRBV7-9 and TRBJ1-6, reads DTGVSQNPRHKITKRGQNVTFRCDPISEHNRLYWYRQTLGQGPEFLTYFQNEAQLEKSRLLSDRFSAERPKGSFSTLEIQRTEQGDSAMYLCASSSTGPNSPLHFGNGTRLTVT.

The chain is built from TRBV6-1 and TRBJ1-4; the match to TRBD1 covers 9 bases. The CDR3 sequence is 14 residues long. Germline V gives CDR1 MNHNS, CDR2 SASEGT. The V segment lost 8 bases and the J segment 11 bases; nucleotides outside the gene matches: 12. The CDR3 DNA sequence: TGTGCCAGCGCTTCCGGGACAGGGATTGGGAAACTGTTTTTT. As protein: CASASGTGIGKLFF.

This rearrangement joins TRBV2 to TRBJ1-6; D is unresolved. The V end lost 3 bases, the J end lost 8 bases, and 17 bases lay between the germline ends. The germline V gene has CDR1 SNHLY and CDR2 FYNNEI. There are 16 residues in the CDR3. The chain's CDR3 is CASSEPGSRPHSPLHF. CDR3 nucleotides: TGTGCCAGCAGTGAGCCGGGGTCGCGTCCCCATTCACCCCTCCACTTT.

CDR3 sequence (DNA): TGTGCCAGCTCAAGGGCAGAGGGCTACACCTTC. This sequence encodes CASSRAEGYTF. V gene TRBV18 combines with J gene TRBJ1-2, with no clear D. The CDR3 is 11 amino acids. Germline V CDR1 and CDR2: KGHSH, LQKENI. Trimming cost V 5 bases and J 8 bases, with 9 bases left between them.

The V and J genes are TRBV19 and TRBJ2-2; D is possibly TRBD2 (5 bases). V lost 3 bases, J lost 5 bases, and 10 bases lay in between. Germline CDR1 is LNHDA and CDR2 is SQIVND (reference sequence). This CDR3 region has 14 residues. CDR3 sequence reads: CASSMRVRTGELFF. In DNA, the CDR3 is TGTGCCAGTAGTATGAGGGTGCGGACCGGGGAGCTGTTTTTT.

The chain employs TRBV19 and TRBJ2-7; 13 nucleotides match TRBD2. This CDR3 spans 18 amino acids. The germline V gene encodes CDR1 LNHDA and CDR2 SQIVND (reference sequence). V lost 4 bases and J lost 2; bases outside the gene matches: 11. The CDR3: CASSTSGTSGTKAYEQYF. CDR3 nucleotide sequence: TGTGCCAGTAGTACCTCAGGGACTAGCGGGACGAAGGCCTACGAGCAGTACTTC. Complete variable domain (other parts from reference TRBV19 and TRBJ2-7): DGGITQSPKYLFRKEGQNVTLSCEQNLNHDAMYWYRQDPGQGLRLIYYSQIVNDFQKGDIAEGYSVSREKKESFPLTVTSAQKNPTAFYLCASSTSGTSGTKAYEQYFGPGTRLTVT.

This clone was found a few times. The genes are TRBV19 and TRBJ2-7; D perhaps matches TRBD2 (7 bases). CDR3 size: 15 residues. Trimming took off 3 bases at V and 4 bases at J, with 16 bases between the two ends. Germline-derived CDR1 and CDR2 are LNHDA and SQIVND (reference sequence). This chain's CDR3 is CASSMEDRGAYEQYF. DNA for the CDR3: TGTGCCAGTAGTATGGAGGACCGGGGGGCGTACGAGCAGTACTTC.

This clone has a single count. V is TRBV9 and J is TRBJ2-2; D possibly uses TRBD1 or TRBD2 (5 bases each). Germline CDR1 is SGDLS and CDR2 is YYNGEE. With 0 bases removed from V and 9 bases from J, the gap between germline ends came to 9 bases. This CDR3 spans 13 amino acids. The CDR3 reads CASSVARGRELFF. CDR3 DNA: TGTGCCAGCAGCGTAGCGAGGGGCCGGGAGCTGTTTTTT.

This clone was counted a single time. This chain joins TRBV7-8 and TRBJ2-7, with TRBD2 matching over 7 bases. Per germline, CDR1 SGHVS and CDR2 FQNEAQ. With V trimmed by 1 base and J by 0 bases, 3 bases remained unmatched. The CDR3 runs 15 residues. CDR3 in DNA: TGTGCCAGCAGCTTAGAAGGGGACTACTCCTACGAGCAGTACTTC. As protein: CASSLEGDYSYEQYF.

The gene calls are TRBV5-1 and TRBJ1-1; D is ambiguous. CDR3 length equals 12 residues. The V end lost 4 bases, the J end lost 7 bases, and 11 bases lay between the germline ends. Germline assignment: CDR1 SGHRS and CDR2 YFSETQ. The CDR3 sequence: CASSPGPNEAFF. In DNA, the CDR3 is TGCGCCAGCAGCCCCGGGCCCAATGAAGCTTTCTTT.

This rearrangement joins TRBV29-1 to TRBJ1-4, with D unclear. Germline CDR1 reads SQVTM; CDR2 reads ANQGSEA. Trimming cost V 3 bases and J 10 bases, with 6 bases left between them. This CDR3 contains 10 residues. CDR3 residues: CSVEVGKLFF. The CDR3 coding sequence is TGCAGCGTTGAGGTGGGAAAACTGTTTTTT.

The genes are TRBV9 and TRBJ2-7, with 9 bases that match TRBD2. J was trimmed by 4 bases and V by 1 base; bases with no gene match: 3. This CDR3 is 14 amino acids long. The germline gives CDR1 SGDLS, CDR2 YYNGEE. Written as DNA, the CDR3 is TGTGCCAGCAGCGTATCGGGACTAGCTTACGAGCAGTACTTC. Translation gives CASSVSGLAYEQYF.